Here is one T cell receptor beta chain with its context. The sample is drawn from a study of control samples from healthy donors and cancer patients. CDR3 length: 12 residues. Germline CDR1 and CDR2: LGHDT and YNNKEL (reference sequence). The V gene lost 6 bases and the J gene lost 7 bases, with 12 bases spanning the gap. TCRdb's table, derived via immunoSEQ multiplex PCR, lists solely in-frame clones and lacks some. The sample holds around 150,000 clones, just over 95% seen once. The chain has TRBV3-1 (or the pseudogene TRBV3-2) and TRBJ2-5; D ambiguous. Sequencing was performed on blood. The source is a woman younger than 45 in good health. The DNA of the CDR3 is TGTGCCAGCAGTCACGCAACGGGGACCCAGTACTTC. It encodes CASSHATGTQYF.